These T cell receptor beta chains were read from a single sample in a study of T cell changes during pregnancy in multiple sclerosis. Clones were read by immunoSEQ multiplex PCR, and TCRdb kept only the in-frame ones, dropping some. The table includes more than 50,000 clones, roughly nine tenths detected once. The sample consisted of CD4+ T cells from peripheral blood mononuclear cells, taken after pregnancy. The origin of the receptors is a female donor in good health, enrolled as a control in a pregnancy study. Each CDR3 is given with its conserved first and last residue. D genes are given only for firm matches. A clone size is listed for some rows: how often the clone was seen (once, few, many), or a class if it is expanded.

v_call	d_call	j_call	clone_size	cdr3_aa	cdr3_nt
TRBV30	TRBD1	TRBJ1-2	.	CAWSVLDRDPNYGYTF	TGTGCCTGGAGTGTATTGGACAGGGACCCTAACTATGGCTACACCTTC
TRBV5-1	.	TRBJ1-2	.	CASSSIQGIGYTF	TGCGCCAGCAGCTCAATACAGGGAATAGGCTACACCTTC
TRBV11-3	TRBD2	TRBJ2-1	once	CASSLGGGGNHNEQFF	TGTGCCAGCAGCTTAGGAGGCGGGGGGAACCACAATGAGCAGTTCTTC
TRBV7-9	TRBD1	TRBJ1-2	.	CASSSRTGAEGYTF	TGTGCCAGCAGCTCACGCACAGGGGCGGAGGGCTACACCTTC
TRBV4-3	TRBD2	TRBJ2-3	.	CASSRGSGGRGTDTQYF	TGCGCCAGCAGCCGCGGCAGCGGGGGGCGGGGCACAGATACGCAGTATTTT
TRBV23-1	TRBD1	TRBJ1-5	.	CASSQPGQGGNQPQHF	TGCGCCAGCAGTCAGCCGGGACAGGGGGGCAATCAGCCCCAGCATTTT
TRBV4-2	.	TRBJ2-7	.	CASSQEAYEQYF	TGTGCCAGCAGCCAAGAGGCATACGAGCAGTACTTC
TRBV18	.	TRBJ2-7	.	CASSPEQGGGPYF	TGTGCCAGCTCACCCGAACAAGGAGGTGGTCCGTACTTC
TRBV7-9	.	TRBJ1-4	.	CASSLGGLPEKLFF	TGTGCCAGCAGCTTAGGGGGGCTCCCAGAAAAACTGTTTTTT
TRBV6-1	.	TRBJ2-7	once	CAARPSSYEQYF	TGTGCCGCCAGACCTAGCTCCTACGAGCAGTACTTC
TRBV2	TRBD2	TRBJ2-7	.	CASSVSGGLAGGEQYF	TGTGCCAGCAGTGTAAGCGGGGGACTAGCGGGGGGCGAGCAGTACTTC
TRBV2	TRBD1	TRBJ1-5	.	CASSVTTGGIQPQHF	TGTGCCAGCAGTGTTACTACAGGGGGCATACAGCCCCAGCATTTT
TRBV6-1	TRBD1	TRBJ1-1	few	CASSADRGIRNTEAFF	TGTGCCAGCAGTGCGGACAGGGGCATTAGGAACACTGAAGCTTTCTTT
TRBV4-2	TRBD2	TRBJ2-1	.	CASSQTSGSYNEQFF	TGTGCCAGCAGCCAAACTAGCGGCTCCTACAATGAGCAGTTCTTC
TRBV19	.	TRBJ2-2	.	CASTQGNTGELFF	TGTGCCAGTACGCAGGGGAACACCGGGGAGCTGTTTTTT
TRBV6-5	TRBD1	TRBJ1-5	.	CASSRDRVNQPQHF	TGTGCCAGCAGCCGAGACAGGGTAAATCAGCCCCAGCATTTT
TRBV7-8	TRBD1	TRBJ2-1	.	CASSLRDRDLYNEQFF	TGTGCCAGCAGCTTACGCGACAGGGACCTATACAATGAGCAGTTCTTC
TRBV28	.	TRBJ2-7	.	CASSLGSTYEQYF	TGTGCCAGCAGTTTGGGCAGTACCTACGAGCAGTACTTC
TRBV7-9	.	TRBJ2-6	.	CASRNREGTGANVLTF	TGTGCCAGCAGGAACAGGGAAGGGACTGGGGCCAACGTCCTGACTTTC
TRBV16	.	TRBJ1-2	.	CASSQSAGVNYGYTF	TGTGCCAGCAGCCAATCGGCAGGGGTCAACTATGGCTACACCTTC
TRBV10-3	.	TRBJ1-1	.	CAISPRGYEAFF	TGTGCCATCAGTCCTCGAGGGTATGAAGCTTTCTTT
TRBV2	TRBD1	TRBJ1-5	.	CASSEWGQGGNQPQHF	TGTGCCAGCAGTGAATGGGGCCAGGGGGGTAATCAGCCCCAGCATTTT
TRBV7-3	TRBD2	TRBJ2-5	.	CASSQASSGRGAQYF	TGTGCCAGCAGCCAAGCGTCTAGCGGGCGCGGGGCCCAGTACTTC
TRBV11-2	.	TRBJ1-1	once	CASSLRGYTEAFF	TGTGCCAGCAGTCTTAGGGGTTATACTGAAGCTTTCTTT
TRBV25-1	TRBD2	TRBJ2-3	.	CASSLNGGASSDTQYF	TGTGCCAGCAGCCTGAACGGGGGGGCGAGTTCCGATACGCAGTATTTT
TRBV19	.	TRBJ1-5	.	CASSIQGRHQPQHF	TGTGCCAGTAGTATACAGGGAAGACATCAGCCCCAGCATTTT
TRBV7-2	.	TRBJ1-1	once	CASSLAKLNTEAFF	TGTGCCAGCAGCTTAGCGAAGCTGAACACTGAAGCTTTCTTT
TRBV19	.	TRBJ1-4	.	CASSPYGSTNEKLFF	TGTGCCAGTAGTCCCTACGGTTCAACTAATGAAAAACTGTTTTTT
TRBV5-1	TRBD2	TRBJ2-6	.	CASSWAGDGANVLTF	TGCGCCAGCAGCTGGGCGGGGGACGGGGCCAACGTCCTGACTTTC
TRBV6-1	.	TRBJ2-3	once	CASSGRWGGSSTDTQYF	TGTGCCAGCAGTGGTCGATGGGGCGGCTCTAGCACAGATACGCAGTATTTT
TRBV2	TRBD1	TRBJ2-1	.	CASSEAGGQVNNEQFF	TGTGCCAGCAGTGAAGCGGGTGGACAGGTGAACAATGAGCAGTTCTTC
TRBV7-8	TRBD2	TRBJ2-3	.	CASSRPGLAGGLSPTDTQYF	TGTGCCAGCAGCCGACCGGGCCTAGCGGGGGGCCTCTCACCCACAGATACGCAGTATTTT
TRBV29-1	TRBD2	TRBJ2-7	.	CSVQSGVSYEQYF	TGCAGCGTTCAGAGCGGGGTTTCCTACGAGCAGTACTTC
TRBV2	.	TRBJ1-1	.	CASSPLRGTNTEAFF	TGTGCCAGCAGTCCCTTAAGAGGTACGAACACTGAAGCTTTCTTT
TRBV5-1	TRBD2	TRBJ2-5	.	CASTLGLAGETQYF	TGCGCCAGCACCCTGGGACTAGCGGGGGAGACCCAGTACTTC
TRBV7-8	TRBD1	TRBJ1-4	.	CASSSNRDRGEKLFF	TGTGCCAGCAGCTCGAACCGGGACAGAGGTGAAAAACTGTTTTTT
TRBV7-9	.	TRBJ1-5	.	CASSLGGSQHF	TGTGCCAGCAGCTTAGGAGGGTCCCAGCATTTT
TRBV6-5	TRBD1	TRBJ1-2	.	CATNRGYGYTF	TGTGCCACCAACAGGGGCTATGGCTACACCTTC
TRBV6-1	TRBD1	TRBJ1-4	.	CASSATGLNEKLFF	TGTGCCAGCAGCGCGACAGGGTTAAATGAAAAACTGTTTTTT
TRBV2	.	TRBJ1-5	.	CASKLRNSNQPQHF	TGTGCCAGCAAACTGAGAAATAGCAATCAGCCCCAGCATTTT
TRBV10-3	.	TRBJ1-6	.	CATRSGYNSPLHF	TGTGCCACCAGATCGGGGTATAATTCACCCCTCCACTTT
TRBV19	.	TRBJ1-5	once	CASSNDRSNQPQHF	TGTGCCAGTAGTAATGACAGGTCGAATCAGCCCCAGCATTTT
TRBV7-2	.	TRBJ1-1	.	CASSLEGGSTEAFF	TGTGCCAGCAGCTTAGAGGGGGGGAGCACTGAAGCTTTCTTT
TRBV19	TRBD2	TRBJ2-5	.	CASRPTGGGETQYF	TGTGCCAGTAGGCCGACCGGGGGGGGAGAGACCCAGTACTTC
TRBV10-3	.	TRBJ1-2	once	CAISESTLLGRNYGYTF	TGTGCCATCAGTGAGTCAACTCTCCTGGGGAGAAACTATGGCTACACCTTC
TRBV4-3	.	TRBJ1-3	.	CASSQDTGTARGNTIYF	TGCGCCAGCAGCCAAGATACCGGGACTGCCCGGGGGAACACCATATATTTT